This T cell receptor (beta chain) was observed in a study of T cell repertoires in cytomegalovirus infection. Study-level points and caveats: Dominant in the ex vivo response were TCR beta clonotypes restricted by HLA-C and specific for CMV.

This clonotype was seen a few times. Its specificity is unknown. The CDR3 consists of 14 residues. Germline CDR1 and CDR2: LNHDA and SQIVND (reference sequence). V lost 6 bases and J lost 5; bases outside the gene matches: 9. Via MiXCR, TCRdb re-called the reads, giving one row per CDR3 protein. The data show roughly 720,000 distinct CDR3 sequences, 35% to 40% seen once. This TCR was sampled from a human donor in good health (CMV status not recorded). Some clones in this sample may be carry-over from other donors' samples. This rearrangement joins TRBV19 to TRBJ1-1, with 7 bases that match TRBD1. Sequencing was done on a sample of PBMCs. The CDR3 DNA is TGTGCCAGTAGGGCCGACAGGGTAGAAACTGAAGCTTTCTTT. Translating gives CASRADRVETEAFF.